These T cell receptor beta chains were read from a single sample in a study of vaccination and CD4 T cells after COVID-19. Their target antigens are unknown. TCRdb re-called the PCR reads through MiXCR, storing one row per CDR3 protein. Of some 20,000 distinct CDR3 sequences listed, 45% to 70% are singletons. Input material: CD4+ T cells from blood, cultured in vitro. The receptors come from a human donor who had recovered from COVID-19. CDR3s include the opening cysteine and the closing phenylalanine or tryptophan. Each record gives: V gene, J gene, D gene, clone size, CDR3 DNA, CDR3 protein. D genes are given only for firm matches. Not every row has a clone size; where given, it reads once, few, many or a size class.

>TRBV30|TRBJ2-7|TRBD1|-
TGTGCCTGCCTTGGGACAGGTCGCCACGAGCAGTACTTC
CACLGTGRHEQYF
>TRBV7-2|TRBJ2-7|-|-
TGTGCCAGCAGCTTAGATCTACTGGTCTACGAGCAGTACTTC
CASSLDLLVYEQYF
>TRBV6-5|TRBJ1-2|TRBD1|few
TGTGCCAGCAGTTTTCCGGGACAGGGGGCGAGTGGCTACACCTTC
CASSFPGQGASGYTF
>TRBV6-1|TRBJ1-3|-|few
TGTGCCAGCCAAAACATCCGAGGAAACACCATATATTTT
CASQNIRGNTIYF
>TRBV11-1|TRBJ1-1|-|few
TGTGCCAGCAGCAGAGGAGGGACCGAAACTGAAGCTTTCTTT
CASSRGGTETEAFF
>TRBV6-2/TRBV6-3|TRBJ1-6|-|-
TGTGCCAGCAGCCCAAGGGGGATCCCTAATTCACCCCTCCACTTT
CASSPRGIPNSPLHF
>TRBV6-5|TRBJ1-5|-|few
TGTGCCAGCAGTTACGGTTCCGGTCAGCCCCAGCATTTT
CASSYGSGQPQHF
>TRBV2|TRBJ2-1|-|-
TGTGCCAGCACCGGGAGAGTAGACTACAATGAGCAGTTCTTC
CASTGRVDYNEQFF
>TRBV11-3|TRBJ2-1|-|-
TGTGCCAGCAGCTTAGATTCCTCAGGGGAACAGTTCTTC
CASSLDSSGEQFF
>TRBV7-2|TRBJ1-5|-|few
TGTGCCAGCAGCTTAGATCAGATCCAGCCCCAGCATTTT
CASSLDQIQPQHF
>TRBV24-1|TRBJ2-1|-|-
TGTGCCACCGCCCCCCGACAGAGCTCCTACAATGAGCAGTTCTTC
CATAPRQSSYNEQFF
>TRBV20-1|TRBJ2-3|-|-
TGCAGTGCCTTACTCGGGAGCACAGATACGCAGTATTTT
CSALLGSTDTQYF
>TRBV10-2|TRBJ2-1|-|once
TGCGCCAGCAGTGGGGGGCGCAGGAGGGCCAATGAGCAGTTCTTC
CASSGGRRRANEQFF
>TRBV25-1|TRBJ1-3|-|-
TGTGCCAGCAGTGACTACAGGGCAGGCTCTGGAAACACCATATATTTT
CASSDYRAGSGNTIYF
>TRBV7-2|TRBJ1-5|-|few
TGTGCCAGCAGCCCTAAGGGGTACGGTCAGCCCCAGCATTTT
CASSPKGYGQPQHF
>TRBV20-1|TRBJ2-1|TRBD2|-
TGCAGTGCGAGCCCGGGGGTAGCGGGAGTCTTTGAGCAGTTCTTC
CSASPGVAGVFEQFF
>TRBV7-2|TRBJ1-4|-|-
TGTGCCAGCAGCTTCGGGGGACCCGGCGAAAAACTGTTTTTT
CASSFGGPGEKLFF
>TRBV7-2|TRBJ1-2|-|-
TGTGCCAGCAGCTTGAGGAGCTTTACCTTC
CASSLRSFTF
>TRBV27|TRBJ2-1|TRBD1|-
TGTGCCAGCGGGGCCCGGGACAGGGGACACAATGAGCAGTTCTTC
CASGARDRGHNEQFF
>TRBV7-9|TRBJ2-7|TRBD2|-
TGTGCCAGCAGCTTCTCGGGGGGGCCGGGCGAGCAGTACTTC
CASSFSGGPGEQYF
>TRBV7-3|TRBJ1-2|-|-
TGTGCCAGCAGCTTAGGTCCAGGGAGATTCAATGGCTACACCTTC
CASSLGPGRFNGYTF
>TRBV5-1|TRBJ2-7|TRBD2|-
TGCGCCAGCAGCTTTCGCGGGGGGCCAACCTACGAGCAGTACTTC
CASSFRGGPTYEQYF
>TRBV10-3|TRBJ2-3|-|few
TGTGCCATCAGTGAACGAGATACGCAGTATTTT
CAISERDTQYF
>TRBV7-2|TRBJ1-2|-|-
TGTGCCAGCAGCTTAGAACCGAGAGCTAACTATGGCTACACCTTC
CASSLEPRANYGYTF